Listed below are T cell receptor beta chains from one sample, sequenced in a study of beta chain features in type 1 diabetes. Profiling relied on immunoSEQ multiplex PCR, and the TCRdb table lists in-frame clones only, not all of them. The sample has about 42,000 clones, roughly 50% seen once. The sample comprised stem cell memory CD4+ T cells from blood. The receptors derive from a woman under 40 in good health. Both conserved end residues are part of each CDR3. D genes are given only for firm matches. Only part of the rows carry a size: once, few, many, or a class if the clone is expanded.

v_call,cdr3_length,clone_size,d_call,j_call,cdr3_nt,cdr3_aa
TRBV28,12,NA,NA,TRBJ2-5,TGTGCCAGCAGGGTTGGCTGGGAGACCCAGTACTTC,CASRVGWETQYF
TRBV5-1,14,NA,TRBD2,TRBJ2-7,TGCGCCAGCAGCACCGTAGCGGGAGGCTACGAGCAGTACTTC,CASSTVAGGYEQYF
TRBV5-1,16,few,TRBD2,TRBJ2-5,TGCGCCAGCAGCTGGACTAGCGGGAGGACCCAAGAGACCCAGTACTTC,CASSWTSGRTQETQYF
TRBV28,15,NA,NA,TRBJ2-7,TGTGCCAGCACCCCCGCGGTAGCGTTCTCCTACGAGCAGTACTTC,CASTPAVAFSYEQYF
TRBV28,12,NA,NA,TRBJ1-2,TGTGCCAGCAGGGGGCAGTACTATGGCTACACCTTC,CASRGQYYGYTF
TRBV28,15,NA,TRBD2,TRBJ2-2,TGTGCCAGCAGTTTATTCGCGGGAGCGACCGGGGAGCTGTTTTTT,CASSLFAGATGELFF
TRBV5-4,16,NA,TRBD2,TRBJ2-1,TGTGCCAGCAGCTTTGGGGCGGGAGGGCTGTACAATGAGCAGTTCTTC,CASSFGAGGLYNEQFF
TRBV21-1,14,NA,NA,TRBJ1-5,TGTGCCACTAAACAGGGGCGAGAGGATCAGCCCCAGCATTTT,CATKQGREDQPQHF
TRBV19,14,NA,NA,TRBJ2-7,TGTGCCAGTAGCCGATTGGACAGTTCCTACGAGCAGTACTTC,CASSRLDSSYEQYF
TRBV18,15,NA,TRBD1,TRBJ2-7,TGTGCCAGCTCACCAAGGACGGGACAGAATGACGAGCAGTACTTC,CASSPRTGQNDEQYF
TRBV11-1,14,NA,NA,TRBJ2-7,TGTGCCAGCAGCTTAGCGCGTGCCAACTACGAGCAGTACTTC,CASSLARANYEQYF
TRBV6-5,14,NA,NA,TRBJ1-1,TGTGCCAGCAGTTACCCAGGGGCAGAGGCTGAAGCTTTCTTT,CASSYPGAEAEAFF
TRBV29-1,12,few,NA,TRBJ1-1,TGCAGCGTTGAGGGGGGAGGCACTGAAGCTTTCTTT,CSVEGGGTEAFF
TRBV7-2,15,NA,TRBD2,TRBJ2-7,TGTGCCAGCAGCTGGACTAGCGGGGGGACCTACGAGCAGTACTTC,CASSWTSGGTYEQYF
TRBV4-1,15,NA,NA,TRBJ2-7,TGCGCCAGCAGCCAACCCATGACGGGAACCTACGAGCAGTACTTC,CASSQPMTGTYEQYF
TRBV7-3,17,once,NA,TRBJ2-3,TGTGCCAGCAGCCCCCGTGCTAGTACCCTTCGAACAGATACGCAGTATTTT,CASSPRASTLRTDTQYF
TRBV7-2,11,NA,NA,TRBJ2-3,TGTGCCAGCAGCTTCGTAGATACGCAGTATTTT,CASSFVDTQYF